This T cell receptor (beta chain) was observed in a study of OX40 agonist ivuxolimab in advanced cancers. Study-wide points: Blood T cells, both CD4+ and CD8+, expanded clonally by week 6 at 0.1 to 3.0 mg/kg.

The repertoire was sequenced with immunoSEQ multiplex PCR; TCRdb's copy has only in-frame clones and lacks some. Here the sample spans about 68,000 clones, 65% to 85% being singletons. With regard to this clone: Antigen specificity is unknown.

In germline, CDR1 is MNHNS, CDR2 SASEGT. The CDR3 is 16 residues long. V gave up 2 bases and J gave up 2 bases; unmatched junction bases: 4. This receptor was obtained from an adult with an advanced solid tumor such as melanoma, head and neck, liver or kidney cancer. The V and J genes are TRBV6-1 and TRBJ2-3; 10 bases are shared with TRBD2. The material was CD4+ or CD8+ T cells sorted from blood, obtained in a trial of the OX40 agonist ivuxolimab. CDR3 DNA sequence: TGTGCCAGCAGTGAATTAGCGGGGGGTATCACAGATACGCAGTATTTT. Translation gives CASSELAGGITDTQYF.